Sequencing of this T cell receptor (beta chain) was carried out in a study of T-cell memory formation after mild COVID-19. Broader study findings: Pre-infection memory already had some responding clones, implying cross-reactive memory joined. Contracting clones from day 15 to 85 had balanced CD4/CD8; later expanders favoured CD4+.

The CDR3 sequence is 13 residues long. CDR1 is LNHDA and CDR2 is SQIVND in the germline V gene (reference sequence). V was cut by 6 bases and J by 3 bases, with 11 bases left in between. Turning to this clonotype: Antigen unknown.

Sample barcodes and UMIs were carried by the TCR alpha and TCR beta cDNA libraries that 5'RACE generated with constant-segment primers. TCRdb fed the 5' RACE reads into MiXCR, producing one record per CDR3 protein. The sample has about 340,000 distinct CDR3 sequences, 13% to 15% seen once. This clonotype originated in a man younger than 35 who had mild COVID-19 (a few samples of this study predate the infection). Cell type and time point are not known. Sequencing was carried out using PBMCs or a T cell subset sorted from them (not recorded which). The V and J genes are TRBV19 and TRBJ2-5; a weak D match, TRBD2 (5 bases). The DNA for the CDR3 is TGTGCCAGTAGCCCCGGGGTGAAAGAGACCCAGTACTTC. It is translated as CASSPGVKETQYF. Drawing the rest from reference TRBV19 and TRBJ2-5, the complete variable domain is DGGITQSPKYLFRKEGQNVTLSCEQNLNHDAMYWYRQDPGQGLRLIYYSQIVNDFQKGDIAEGYSVSREKKESFPLTVTSAQKNPTAFYLCASSPGVKETQYFGPGTRLLVL.